A single sample is the source of the 28 T cell receptor beta chains below, sequenced in a study of Ad26.COV2.S vaccination and SARS-CoV-2 variants. TCRdb's table, derived via immunoSEQ multiplex PCR, lists solely in-frame clones and lacks some. The sample consists of hundreds of thousands of clones, roughly four fifths of them appearing once. Treatment: some 20 received Ad26.COV2.S at low or high dose, single or two shots; a few received placebo; per-sample allocation not given. All samples were drawn on day 63, counting from the first vaccine or placebo injection. Sequencing used peripheral blood, obtained in a trial of Ad26.COV2.S vaccine versus placebo. All receptors derive from a person between 18 and 65 years old who received the Ad26.COV2.S COVID-19 vaccine or a placebo.

The rearrangement uses TRBV27 and TRBJ1-1; no definite D call. The CDR3 consists of 12 residues. V was cut by 2 bases and J by 7 bases, with 8 bases left in between. Germline assignment: CDR1 MNHEY and CDR2 SMNVEV (reference sequence). CDR3: CASSLMDGEAFF. The CDR3 coding sequence is TGTGCCAGCAGTTTAATGGACGGTGAAGCTTTCTTT.

The J gene is TRBJ2-7, the V gene TRBV6-5; possible D gene TRBD1, 6 bases. The germline CDR1 and CDR2 sequences are MNHEY and SVGAGI. V was trimmed by 7 bases and J by 0 bases, leaving 16 bases between them. The CDR3 extends over 15 amino acids. The CDR3, as DNA: TGTGCCAGCATTTTCCGGGACACGGACTCCTACGAGCAGTACTTC. It encodes CASIFRDTDSYEQYF.

The chain links TRBV5-4 to TRBJ1-6, with D unclear. Trimming shortened V by 1 base and J by 6 bases, and 11 bases separated the two germline ends. Germline V gives CDR1 SGHNT, CDR2 YYREEE (reference sequence). This CDR3 has 15 residues. CDR3 sequence: CASSLSGGGNSPLHF. CDR3 coding DNA: TGTGCCAGCAGCTTGTCGGGCGGAGGTAATTCACCCCTCCACTTT.

V is TRBV4-3 and J is TRBJ2-3; no clear D gene. The CDR3 sequence is 14 residues long. The germline V and J ends were trimmed by 1 base and 3 bases, with 8 bases remaining between them. Germline V lookup: CDR1 LGHNA, CDR2 YSLEER. CDR3: CASSQVRFTDTQYF. Written as DNA, the CDR3 is TGCGCCAGCAGCCAAGTTAGATTTACAGATACGCAGTATTTT.

The chain joins TRBV6-5 to TRBJ2-2, with 7 bases identical to TRBD1. CDR3 size: 15 residues. Per the germline V gene, CDR1 is MNHEY and CDR2 is SVGAGI. The V gene end was trimmed by 4 bases and the J gene end by 3 bases; junction bases not matched to a gene: 5. Here the CDR3 DNA reads TGTGCCAGCAGTTCCCGGCAGGGGGACACCGGGGAGCTGTTTTTT. This sequence encodes CASSSRQGDTGELFF.

J is TRBJ1-1 and V is TRBV7-3, with a tentative D call TRBD1 (6 bases). The CDR3 is 13 amino acids. Germline V gene sequence: CDR1 SGHTA, CDR2 FQGTGA. V shed 3 bases and J shed 3 bases, with 8 bases lying between them. DNA for the CDR3: TGTGCCAGCAGCTTTTCAGGGGACACTGAAGCTTTCTTT. It encodes CASSFSGDTEAFF.

The table lists this clone with a count of one. This sequence joins TRBV4-2 and TRBJ1-2; 9 positions agree with TRBD1. Germline-derived CDR1 and CDR2 are LGHNA and YNFKEQ. The V segment lost 5 bases and the J segment 5 bases; nucleotides outside the gene matches: 15. There are 17 residues in the CDR3. The CDR3 region has the DNA TGTGCCAGCAGCGGACCGGGACAGGGTTCAAGTCATTATGGCTACACCTTC. As protein: CASSGPGQGSSHYGYTF.

The V and J genes are TRBV7-6 and TRBJ2-1, with 13 bases matching TRBD2. The CDR3 totals 16 residues. V lost 4 bases to trimming and J lost 7 bases; unmatched junction nucleotides: 7. Looked up from germline, CDR1 is SGHVS and CDR2 is FNYEAQ. Here the CDR3 DNA reads TGTGCCAGCAGCTCTAGACTAGCGGGAGGTAGGAATGAGCAGTTCTTC. Amino acid sequence: CASSSRLAGGRNEQFF.

The chain employs TRBV7-2 and TRBJ2-5; D is unclear. There are 12 residues in the CDR3. Germline V CDR1 and CDR2: SGHTA, FQGNSA. V was pared by 1 base and J by 9 bases, with 9 bases between. CDR3 in amino acids: CASSLGRQAQYF. The CDR3 coding sequence is TGTGCCAGCAGCTTAGGAAGGCAAGCCCAGTACTTC.

Of note for this clone: Other nucleotide sequences from this sample produce the same CDR3. This rearrangement joins TRBV11-3 to TRBJ2-5; no firm D call. The CDR3 is 11 residues long. V was shortened by 2 bases and J by 2 bases, with 0 bases between the two germline ends. Germline V gene data show CDR1 as SGHNT and CDR2 as YENEEA. The CDR3 spells CASSLQETQYF. The CDR3 DNA sequence: TGTGCCAGCAGCTTACAAGAGACCCAGTACTTC. The full variable domain, completed using reference TRBV11-3 and TRBJ2-5, is EAGVVQSPRYKIIEKKQPVAFWCNPISGHNTLYWYLQNLGQGPELLIRYENEEAVDDSQLPKDRFSAERLKGVDSTLKIQPAELGDSAVYLCASSLQETQYFGPGTRLLVL.

This chain links TRBV19 with TRBJ1-2, with D maybe TRBD1 (5 bases). V was pared by 7 bases and J by 3 bases, with 18 bases between. The germline V gene has CDR1 LNHDA and CDR2 SQIVND (reference sequence). The CDR3 sequence is 15 residues long. The CDR3 sequence is CASTIGSGRYYGYTF. The CDR3 DNA sequence: TGTGCCAGTACCATTGGCTCAGGGCGATACTATGGCTACACCTTC.

The chain has TRBV11-3 and TRBJ2-3; D perhaps matches TRBD2 (5 bases). The CDR3 contains 14 residues. CDR1 and CDR2 (germline): SGHNT, YENEEA. V was trimmed by 3 bases and J by 1 base, leaving 8 bases between them. DNA for the CDR3: TGTGCCAGCAGCTTGACTACTCGCACAGATACGCAGTATTTT. Its protein is CASSLTTRTDTQYF. Full variable domain (remainder filled in from reference TRBV11-3 and TRBJ2-3): EAGVVQSPRYKIIEKKQPVAFWCNPISGHNTLYWYLQNLGQGPELLIRYENEEAVDDSQLPKDRFSAERLKGVDSTLKIQPAELGDSAVYLCASSLTTRTDTQYFGPGTRLTVL.

V and J are TRBV11-3 and TRBJ2-2; D is undetermined. V shed 5 bases and J shed 7 bases, with 11 bases lying between them. CDR1 is SGHNT and CDR2 is YENEEA in the germline V gene. The CDR3 is made up of 13 amino acids. Written as DNA, the CDR3 is TGTGCCAGCAGCCCCCTACGTCTCGGGGAGCTGTTTTTT. This codes for CASSPLRLGELFF.

This clone was counted once. The chain couples TRBV7-8 to TRBJ2-1; 8 bases match TRBD2. This CDR3 region has 15 residues. CDR1 SGHVS and CDR2 FQNEAQ come from the germline V gene. V lost 5 bases, J lost 3 bases, and 6 bases stayed unmatched. The CDR3 region is CASSTRGGFYNEQFF. In nucleotides, the CDR3 is TGTGCCAGCAGCACCCGGGGGGGTTTCTACAATGAGCAGTTCTTC.

The chain is built from TRBV6-5 and TRBJ2-1; D unclear. The CDR3 has 14 residues. The germline CDR1 and CDR2 sequences are MNHEY and SVGAGI. V was pared by 5 bases and J by 7 bases, with 15 bases between. This chain's CDR3 is CASSPRTAGNEQFF. CDR3 sequence (DNA): TGTGCCAGCAGTCCTCGGACCGCCGGTAATGAGCAGTTCTTC.

In its sample, this clone was seen once. The rearrangement joins TRBV11-3 to TRBJ2-1; D perhaps matches TRBD1 (5 bases). The germline V and J ends were trimmed by 5 bases and 10 bases, with 15 bases remaining between them. Germline V gene lookup returns CDR1 SGHNT and CDR2 YENEEA. The CDR3 has 13 amino acids. The CDR3 protein is CASSPLGTGEQFF. CDR3 DNA sequence: TGTGCCAGCAGCCCCCTGGGAACAGGAGAGCAGTTCTTC.

This clone was detected a few times. The chain uses TRBV3-1 (or the pseudogene TRBV3-2) and TRBJ2-1; 9 bases are shared with TRBD2. Germline V gene data show CDR1 as LGHDT and CDR2 as YNNKEL (reference sequence). The length of the CDR3 is 13 residues. J gave up 13 bases and V 2 bases, and 6 bases lay outside the gene matches. The CDR3 DNA is TGTGCCAGCAGCCAATTCATTGGGACTAGCCAGTTCTTC. This translates into CASSQFIGTSQFF.

The V gene is TRBV28, the J gene TRBJ2-7; 7 nucleotides match TRBD1. The germline CDR1 and CDR2 sequences are MDHEN and SYDVKM. The trim removed 6 bases at V and 6 bases at J, leaving 5 bases unmatched. The CDR3 is 12 amino acids. This CDR3 is CASSEQGREQYF. CDR3 DNA: TGTGCCAGCAGCGAACAGGGGCGCGAGCAGTACTTC.

The J gene is TRBJ2-3, the V gene TRBV19, with 11 bases fitting TRBD2. Trimming took 4 bases from V and 3 from J; bases not matched to a gene: 3. This CDR3 is 15 amino acids long. CDR1 and CDR2 (germline): LNHDA, SQIVND (reference sequence). The CDR3 is CASSRLAGSTDTQYF. The CDR3, as DNA: TGTGCCAGTAGTAGACTAGCGGGGTCTACAGATACGCAGTATTTT.

The chain carries TRBV6-2 or TRBV6-3 and TRBJ2-3, with D possibly matching TRBD2 (5 bases). V was cut by 2 bases and J by 6 bases, with 12 bases left in between. Germline V lookup: CDR1 MNHEY, CDR2 SVGEGT. This CDR3 is built from 14 residues. The CDR3: CASSYPLLDDTQYF. The CDR3 nucleotides read TGTGCCAGCAGTTACCCCCTACTAGACGATACGCAGTATTTT.

V is TRBV10-3 and J is TRBJ1-3; 7 bases are shared with TRBD1. CDR1 is ENHRY, CDR2 SYGVKD, per germline. Trimming cost V 6 bases and J 0 bases; bases outside gene matches: 5. The CDR3 is 15 residues long. The CDR3: CAIRGQLNSGNTIYF. Written as DNA, the CDR3 is TGTGCCATCAGGGGACAGCTCAACTCTGGAAACACCATATATTTT.

V and J are TRBV5-4 and TRBJ2-6, with a weak D call TRBD1 (5 bases). The length of the CDR3 is 16 residues. V lost 2 bases to trimming and J lost 0 bases, with 9 bases between them. In germline, CDR1 is SGHNT, CDR2 YYREEE (reference sequence). The CDR3 coding sequence is TGTGCCAGCAGCTTCCGACAGCACTCTGGGGCCAACGTCCTGACTTTC. This gives the protein CASSFRQHSGANVLTF. The whole variable domain, remainder taken from reference TRBV5-4 and TRBJ2-6, is ETGVTQSPTHLIKTRGQQVTLRCSSQSGHNTVSWYQQALGQGPQFIFQYYREEENGRGNFPPRFSGLQFPNYSSELNVNALELDDSALYLCASSFRQHSGANVLTFGAGSRLTVL.

The chain recombines TRBV5-1 with TRBJ2-3; TRBD1 matches 8 bases. The germline V gene has CDR1 SGHRS and CDR2 YFSETQ. Trimming removed 4 bases from V and 1 base from J; junction bases left unmatched: 5. The CDR3 consists of 15 residues. As DNA, the CDR3 is TGCGCCAGCAGCAGGGACAGGAGGGGCACAGATACGCAGTATTTT. This codes for CASSRDRRGTDTQYF. The full variable domain, in which reference TRBV5-1 and TRBJ2-3 provide the parts outside the CDR3, is KAGVTQTPRYLIKTRGQQVTLSCSPISGHRSVSWYQQTPGQGLQFLFEYFSETQRNKGNFPGRFSGRQFSNSRSEMNVSTLELGDSALYLCASSRDRRGTDTQYFGPGTRLTVL.

This clone was counted once. The V call is TRBV4-3, the J call TRBJ1-6; D is unclear. This CDR3 has 18 amino acids. Germline V gives CDR1 LGHNA, CDR2 YSLEER. Trimming cost V 0 bases and J 0 bases, with 12 bases left between them. DNA of the CDR3: TGCGCCAGCAGCCAAGAATTATTCAGGAGCTCCTATAATTCACCCCTCCACTTT. It specifies CASSQELFRSSYNSPLHF.

The chain combines TRBV5-4 with TRBJ2-1; 9 positions agree with TRBD2. Germline trimming cut 4 bases from V and 4 bases from J; bases unmatched to any gene: 6. The CDR3 sequence is 15 residues long. Germline loops: CDR1 SGHNT, CDR2 YYREEE (reference sequence). Here the CDR3 DNA reads TGTGCCAGCAGCCCAGGCCTAGCGGGGTACAATGAGCAGTTCTTC. Translating it yields CASSPGLAGYNEQFF.

The V call is TRBV7-9, the J call TRBJ1-4; D gene ambiguous. Trimming stripped 7 bases from V and 0 bases from J, with 12 bases between. Germline V lookup: CDR1 SEHNR, CDR2 FQNEAQ (reference sequence). The CDR3 has 15 residues. CDR3 bases: TGTGCCAGCACCCCCTCCGATGCAACTAATGAAAAACTGTTTTTT. Amino acids: CASTPSDATNEKLFF.

This clone was picked up many times. The chain combines TRBV18 with TRBJ2-5; 8 positions agree with TRBD2. This CDR3 is 15 amino acids long. V shed 5 bases and J 2 bases; nucleotides not matched to a gene: 7. CDR1 KGHSH and CDR2 LQKENI come from the germline V gene. CDR3 nucleotides: TGTGCCAGCTCAGCTGTAGCGGGGCCGCAAGAGACCCAGTACTTC. Translating gives CASSAVAGPQETQYF.

The V gene is TRBV6-5, the J gene TRBJ2-7; D tentatively fits TRBD1 or TRBD2 (5 bases each). The CDR3 consists of 14 residues. V shed 2 bases and J shed 6 bases, with 14 bases lying between them. Germline V lookup: CDR1 MNHEY, CDR2 SVGAGI. The CDR3 region is CASSYEGSGREQYF. CDR3 nucleotides: TGTGCCAGCAGTTACGAGGGGTCGGGTCGCGAGCAGTACTTC.